The entry below describes one T cell receptor beta chain. Original methodology: Estimation of nucleated cell counts relied on the amplification of reference gene primers. Some clones are missing from TCRdb's copy, which holds only in-frame ones; the method was immunoSEQ multiplex PCR. D and trimming come from the DNA, and the V and J calls and clone size come from that table. The table has 250,000 to 350,000 clones, more than 75% seen once. The source of the sample is a study of blood T cell repertoires in COVID-19. Study as a whole: Acute and convalescent COVID-19 samples came from the United States, Italy and Spain. T cells, B-cell-depleted T cells, or PBMCs provided the cDNA or gDNA that served as material.

CDR1 is SGHRS and CDR2 is YFSETQ in the germline V gene. The CDR3 totals 17 residues. Trimming removed 3 bases at V and 1 base at J, with 20 bases between. The sequenced sample was peripheral blood. This chain uses TRBV5-1 with TRBJ2-7, with D perhaps TRBD1 (5 bases). This TCR was sampled from a woman aged 50 to 60 with active or convalescent COVID-19. The CDR3, as DNA: TGCGCCAGCAGCTACGACTCCAGGGAAATGGTGTCCTACGAGCAGTACTTC. Its protein is CASSYDSREMVSYEQYF.